This TCR beta chain derives from a study of blood T cell repertoires in COVID-19. Whole-study context: Sample material is recorded as cDNA or gDNA derived from T cells, B-cell-depleted T cells, or PBMCs.

V shed 5 bases and J shed 0 bases, with 15 bases lying between them. This CDR3 has 16 amino acids. The germline gives CDR1 LNHDA, CDR2 SQIVND (reference sequence). Only in-frame clones appear in the TCRdb table, and some are missing; sequencing was by immunoSEQ multiplex PCR. This table holds some 250,000 clones, around four fifths found once. The origin of this receptor is a man aged 35 to 55 with acute or convalescent COVID-19. This chain uses TRBV19 with TRBJ2-3, with D possibly TRBD2 on 6 matching bases. The sample consisted of peripheral blood. For the CDR3, the DNA is TGTGCCAGTAGTCCGTATACCGGGACTAGCACAGATACGCAGTATTTT. Its translation is CASSPYTGTSTDTQYF.